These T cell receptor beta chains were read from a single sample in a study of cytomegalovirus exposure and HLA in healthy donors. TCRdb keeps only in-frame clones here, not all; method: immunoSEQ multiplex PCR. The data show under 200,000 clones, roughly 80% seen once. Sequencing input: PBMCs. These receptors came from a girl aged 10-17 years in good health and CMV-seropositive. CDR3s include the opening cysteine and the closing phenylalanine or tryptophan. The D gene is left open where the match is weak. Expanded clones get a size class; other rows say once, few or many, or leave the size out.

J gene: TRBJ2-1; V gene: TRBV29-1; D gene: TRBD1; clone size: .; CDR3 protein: CSGSGTGNNEQFF; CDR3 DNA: TGCAGCGGTTCCGGGACAGGCAACAATGAGCAGTTCTTC
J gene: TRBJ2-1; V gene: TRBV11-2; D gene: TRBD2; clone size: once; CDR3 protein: CASSLVIGSGGALGNEQFF; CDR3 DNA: TGTGCCAGCAGCTTAGTAATCGGTAGCGGGGGGGCCTTGGGGAATGAGCAGTTCTTC
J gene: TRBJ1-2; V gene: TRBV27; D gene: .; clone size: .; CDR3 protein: CASSPRTAYGYTF; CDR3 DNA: TGTGCCAGCAGTCCAAGGACAGCCTATGGCTACACCTTC
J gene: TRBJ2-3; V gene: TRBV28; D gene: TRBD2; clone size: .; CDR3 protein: CASKLAGGPDTQYF; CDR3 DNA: TGTGCCAGCAAACTAGCGGGAGGGCCCGATACGCAGTATTTT
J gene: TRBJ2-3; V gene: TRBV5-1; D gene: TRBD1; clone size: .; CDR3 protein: CASSLITGQGGTDTQYF; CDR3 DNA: TGCGCCAGCAGCTTAATAACGGGACAGGGTGGAACAGATACGCAGTATTTT
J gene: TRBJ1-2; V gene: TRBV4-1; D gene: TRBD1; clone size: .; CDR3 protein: CASSQAVDRGNYGYTF; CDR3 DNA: TGCGCCAGCAGCCAAGCCGTCGACAGGGGAAACTATGGCTACACCTTC
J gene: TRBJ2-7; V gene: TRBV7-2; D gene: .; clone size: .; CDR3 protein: CASSSELVSYEQYF; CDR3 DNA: TGTGCCAGCAGTTCCGAACTAGTTTCCTACGAGCAGTACTTC
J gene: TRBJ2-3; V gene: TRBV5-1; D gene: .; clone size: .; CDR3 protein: CASSHTDTQYF; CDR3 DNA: TGCGCCAGCAGCCACACAGATACGCAGTATTTT
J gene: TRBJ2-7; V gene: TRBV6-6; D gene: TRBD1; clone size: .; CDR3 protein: CASSYFDRGYEQYF; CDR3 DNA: TGTGCCAGCAGTTACTTCGACAGGGGTTACGAGCAGTACTTC
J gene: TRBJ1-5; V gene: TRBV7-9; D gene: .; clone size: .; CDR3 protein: CASSFAGWNQPQHF; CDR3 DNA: TGTGCCAGCAGCTTCGCAGGGTGGAATCAGCCCCAGCATTTT
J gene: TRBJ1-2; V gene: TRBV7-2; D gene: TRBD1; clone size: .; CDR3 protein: CASSPGQGVGYTF; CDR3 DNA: TGTGCCAGCAGCCCGGGACAGGGAGTTGGCTACACCTTC
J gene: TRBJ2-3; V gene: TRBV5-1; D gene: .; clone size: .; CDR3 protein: CASSPTSRADTQYF; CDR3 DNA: TGCGCCAGCAGCCCCACTAGTCGTGCAGATACGCAGTATTTT